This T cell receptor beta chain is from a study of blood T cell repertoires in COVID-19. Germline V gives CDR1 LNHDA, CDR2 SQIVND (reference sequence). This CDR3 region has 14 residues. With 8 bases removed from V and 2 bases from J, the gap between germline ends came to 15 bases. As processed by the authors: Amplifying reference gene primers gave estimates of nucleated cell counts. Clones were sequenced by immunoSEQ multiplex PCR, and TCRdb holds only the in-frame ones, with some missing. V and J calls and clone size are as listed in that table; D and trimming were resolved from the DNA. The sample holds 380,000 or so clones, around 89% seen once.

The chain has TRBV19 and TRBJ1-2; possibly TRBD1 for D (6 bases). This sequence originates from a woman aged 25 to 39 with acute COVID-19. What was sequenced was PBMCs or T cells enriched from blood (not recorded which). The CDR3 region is CASQGSTLNYGYTF. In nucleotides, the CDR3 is TGTGCCAGTCAGGGGTCCACCTTGAACTATGGCTACACCTTC. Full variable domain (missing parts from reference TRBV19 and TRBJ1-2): DGGITQSPKYLFRKEGQNVTLSCEQNLNHDAMYWYRQDPGQGLRLIYYSQIVNDFQKGDIAEGYSVSREKKESFPLTVTSAQKNPTAFYLCASQGSTLNYGYTFGSGTRLTVV.